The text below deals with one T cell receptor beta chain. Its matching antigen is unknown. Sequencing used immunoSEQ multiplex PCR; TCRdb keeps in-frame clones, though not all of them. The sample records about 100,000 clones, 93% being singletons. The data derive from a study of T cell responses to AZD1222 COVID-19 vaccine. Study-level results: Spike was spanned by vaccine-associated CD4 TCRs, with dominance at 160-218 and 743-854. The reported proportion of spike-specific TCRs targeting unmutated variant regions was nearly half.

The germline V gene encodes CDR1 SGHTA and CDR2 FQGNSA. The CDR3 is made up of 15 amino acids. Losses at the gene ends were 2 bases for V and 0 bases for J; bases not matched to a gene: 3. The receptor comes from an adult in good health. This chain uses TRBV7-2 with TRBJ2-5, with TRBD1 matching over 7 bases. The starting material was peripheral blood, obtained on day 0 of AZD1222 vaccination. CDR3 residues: CASSLTGQDQETQYF. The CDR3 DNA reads TGTGCCAGCAGCTTAACCGGACAGGACCAAGAGACCCAGTACTTC. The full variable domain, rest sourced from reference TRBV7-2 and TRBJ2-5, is GAGVSQSPSNKVTEKGKDVELRCDPISGHTALYWYRQSLGQGLEFLIYFQGNSAPDKSGLPSDRFSAERTGGSVSTLTIQRTQQEDSAVYLCASSLTGQDQETQYFGPGTRLLVL.